This TCR beta chain was identified in a study of monozygotic twins with inflammatory bowel disease. Blood (2.5 ml) was collected from every donor individually. The CDR3 runs to 11 residues. TCRalpha and TCRbeta cDNA was put through two nested PCRs of around 15 and 9 cycles. Reanalyzing the 5' RACE reads, TCRdb keeps one entry per CDR3 protein, without DNA. The table lists 400,000 to 500,000 distinct CDR3 sequences. The J gene is TRBJ2-7, the V gene TRBV12-3 or TRBV12-4. The sample consisted of blood. This TCR was recovered from a human donor with ulcerative colitis or Crohn's disease, or a healthy co-twin of an affected twin (not recorded which). The CDR3 loop reads CASSASTEQYF.